The text below deals with one TCR beta chain. TCRdb keeps only in-frame clones here, not all; method: immunoSEQ multiplex PCR. The sample yields fewer than 200,000 clones, roughly 94% seen once. This CDR3 is 12 amino acids long. Germline V gene sequence: CDR1 SQVTM, CDR2 ANQGSEA. V lost 4 bases to trimming and J lost 3 bases, with 8 bases between them. This record belongs to a study of control samples from healthy donors and cancer patients. V usage is TRBV29-1 and J usage is TRBJ2-3, with no clear D. The receptor was isolated from a man aged 55-75 years with colorectal cancer. Sequencing was done on a sample of PBMCs. DNA of the CDR3: TGCAGCGTTGCGCGTGCGACAGATACGCAGTATTTT. Residues: CSVARATDTQYF.